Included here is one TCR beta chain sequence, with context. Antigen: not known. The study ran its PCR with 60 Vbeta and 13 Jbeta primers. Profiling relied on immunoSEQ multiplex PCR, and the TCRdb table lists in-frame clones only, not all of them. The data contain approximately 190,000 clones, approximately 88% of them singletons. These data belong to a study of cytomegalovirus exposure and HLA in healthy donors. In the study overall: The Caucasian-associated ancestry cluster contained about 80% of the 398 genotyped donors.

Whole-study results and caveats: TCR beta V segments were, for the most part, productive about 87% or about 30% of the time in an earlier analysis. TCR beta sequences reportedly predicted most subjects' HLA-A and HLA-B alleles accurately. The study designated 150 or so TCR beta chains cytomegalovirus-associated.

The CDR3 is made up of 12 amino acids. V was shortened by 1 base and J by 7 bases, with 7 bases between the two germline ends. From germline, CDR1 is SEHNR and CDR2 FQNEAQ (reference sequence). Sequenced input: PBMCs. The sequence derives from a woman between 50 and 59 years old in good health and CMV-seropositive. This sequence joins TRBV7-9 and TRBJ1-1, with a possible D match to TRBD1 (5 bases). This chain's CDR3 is CASSLGTFEAFF. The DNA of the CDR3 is TGTGCCAGCAGCTTAGGGACATTTGAAGCTTTCTTT.